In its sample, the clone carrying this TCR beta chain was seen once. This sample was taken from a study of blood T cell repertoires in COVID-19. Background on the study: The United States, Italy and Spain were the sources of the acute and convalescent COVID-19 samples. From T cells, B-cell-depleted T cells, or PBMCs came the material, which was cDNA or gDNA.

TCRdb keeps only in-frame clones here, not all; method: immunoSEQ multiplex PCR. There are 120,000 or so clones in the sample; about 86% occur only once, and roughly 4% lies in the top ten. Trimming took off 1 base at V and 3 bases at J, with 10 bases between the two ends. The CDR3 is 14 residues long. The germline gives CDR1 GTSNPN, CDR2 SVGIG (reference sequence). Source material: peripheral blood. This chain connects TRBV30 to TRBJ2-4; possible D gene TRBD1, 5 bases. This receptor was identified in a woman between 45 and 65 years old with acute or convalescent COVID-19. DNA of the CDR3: TGTGCCTGGAGTGAGGGGTCTCGCAAAAACATTCAGTACTTC. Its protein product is CAWSEGSRKNIQYF.